This T cell receptor (beta chain) was captured in a study of T cell responses to AZD1222 COVID-19 vaccine. TCRdb keeps only in-frame clones here, not all; method: immunoSEQ multiplex PCR. Among fewer than 200,000 clones listed, about 92% were seen once. Per the germline V gene, CDR1 is SGHKS and CDR2 is YYEKEE (reference sequence). This CDR3 is built from 14 residues. V lost 2 bases, J lost 2 bases, and 11 bases lay in between. This chain joins TRBV5-5 and TRBJ2-7; D may correspond to TRBD1 or TRBD2 (7 bases each). The clonotype originates from an adult in good health. The sample consisted of peripheral blood, taken on day 0 of AZD1222 vaccination. CDR3 in amino acids: CASSFQGGPYEQYF. DNA for the CDR3: TGTGCCAGCAGCTTCCAGGGGGGGCCCTACGAGCAGTACTTC.